This note documents a single TCR beta chain sequence. The antigen is not known. From germline, CDR1 is MGHRA and CDR2 YSYEKL. V lost 1 base and J lost 0; bases outside the gene matches: 0. The CDR3 extends over 15 amino acids. Sampled blood was obtained at baseline, cycle 4 day 1, and cycle 7 day 1. The table came from immunoSEQ multiplex PCR; TCRdb's copy has only in-frame clones and leaves some out. The repertoire holds approximately 30,000 clones, about 90% seen once, with about 33% in the top ten. The entry originates in a study of OX40 agonist ivuxolimab in advanced cancers. Study-wide context: Ivuxolimab, an antibody that agonizes OX40 (CD134), was administered to the patients.

Study-level points and caveats: Both CD4+ and CD8+ T cell populations in blood had undergone clonal expansion by week 6 at 0.1 to 3.0 mg/kg. There were, on average, more expanded clones in CD8+ T cells than in CD4+.

This receptor was taken from an adult with an advanced solid tumor such as melanoma, head and neck, liver or kidney cancer. The chain joins TRBV4-1 to TRBJ2-7; the match to TRBD2 covers 10 bases. The sequencing here drew on CD4+ or CD8+ T cells sorted from blood, taken in a trial of the OX40 agonist ivuxolimab. This CDR3 reads CASSQGLAGSYEQYF. As DNA, the CDR3 is TGCGCCAGCAGCCAAGGACTAGCGGGCTCCTACGAGCAGTACTTC.